The rows below give T cell receptor beta chains drawn from one sample of a study of CDR3 diversity in severe acne. TCRdb re-called the PCR reads with MiXCR, one entry per CDR3 protein. The sample holds over 85,000 distinct CDR3 sequences, roughly half seen once. The sequenced material came from blood. These receptors were collected from a male donor with acne. The CDR3 runs from the conserved cysteine through the conserved F or W. The D gene is left open where the match is weak. Clone sizes are given selectively: once, few, many, or a class where the clone is expanded.

V gene	D gene	clone size	J gene	CDR3 protein	CDR3 DNA
TRBV12-3/TRBV12-4	-	-	TRBJ1-1	CASRYTGITEAFF	TGTGCCAGCAGATATACAGGGATAACTGAAGCTTTCTTT
TRBV7-2	TRBD1	-	TRBJ2-7	CASRDRGSYEQYF	TGTGCCAGCAGAGACAGGGGGTCCTACGAGCAGTACTTC
TRBV29-1	TRBD1	-	TRBJ2-2	CSGDSANTGELFF	TGCAGCGGGGACAGCGCGAACACCGGGGAGCTGTTTTTT
TRBV27	-	few	TRBJ1-2	CASSLAQGTKLIGLGYTF	TGTGCCAGCAGTTTAGCTCAGGGAACTAAGTTAATAGGTTTAGGCTACACCTTC
TRBV6-5	-	-	TRBJ1-1	CASRPTLTGTEALF	TGTGCCAGCAGACCTACTTTAACAGGGACTGAAGCTCTCTTT
TRBV6-2/TRBV6-3	-	few	TRBJ1-6	CASSYQDVYNSPLHF	TGTGCCAGCAGTTATCAAGACGTCTATAATTCACCCCTCCACTTT
TRBV5-1	-	-	TRBJ1-1	CASSPTVATEAFF	TGCGCCAGCAGCCCGACAGTGGCCACTGAAGCTTTCTTT
TRBV7-8	-	many	TRBJ1-3	CASSLALPAGNTIYF	TGTGCCAGCAGCTTAGCGCTACCGGCTGGAAACACCATATATTTT
TRBV20-1	-	many	TRBJ2-5	CSARDPGRGPLGYF	TGCAGTGCTAGAGATCCGGGTAGGGGCCCTCTGGGGTACTTC
TRBV3-1	-	-	TRBJ2-3	CASSIYAGSTDTQYF	TGTGCCAGCAGCATCTATGCGGGGAGCACGGATACGCAGTATTTT
TRBV13	-	many	TRBJ2-2	CASSRGTGYTGELFF	TGTGCCAGCAGCCGCGGGACTGGCTACACCGGGGAGCTGTTTTTT
TRBV6-5	-	many	TRBJ1-2	CASSYSPGLGYTF	TGTGCCAGCAGTTACTCGCCAGGGCTTGGCTACACCTTC
TRBV6-1	TRBD1	few	TRBJ1-2	CASSLTGGGYGYTF	TGTGCCAGCAGCTTAACAGGGGGTGGGTATGGCTACACCTTC
TRBV7-9	-	many	TRBJ1-4	CASSPELEREKLFF	TGTGCCAGCAGCCCTGAGTTGGAGAGAGAAAAACTGTTTTTT
TRBV29-1	-	many	TRBJ2-1	CSVEDLARAYNEQFF	TGCAGCGTTGAAGATCTTGCCAGGGCCTACAATGAGCAGTTCTTC
TRBV11-3	TRBD2	many	TRBJ2-1	CASSSTSGSLQFF	TGTGCCAGCAGCTCGACTAGCGGGAGCTTGCAGTTCTTC
TRBV19	-	few	TRBJ1-5	CASSSHTGANQPQHF	TGTGCCAGTAGTTCCCACACGGGGGCCAATCAGCCCCAGCATTTT
TRBV20-1	-	-	TRBJ1-1	CSAAGTPEAFF	TGCAGTGCTGCTGGGACACCTGAAGCTTTCTTT
TRBV7-9	TRBD2	-	TRBJ2-3	CASSSGTRGAETQYF	TGTGCCAGCAGTTCCGGGACTAGGGGGGCGGAGACGCAGTATTTT
TRBV30	-	-	TRBJ2-3	CAWSVGRVEDTQYF	TGTGCCTGGAGTGTAGGCAGGGTGGAAGATACGCAGTATTTT
TRBV7-2	-	few	TRBJ1-1	CASSLGSGVATEAFF	TGTGCCAGCAGCTTAGGGAGTGGGGTTGCGACTGAAGCTTTCTTT
TRBV4-3	-	many	TRBJ2-3	CASSQERTATDTQYF	TGCGCCAGCAGCCAAGAGAGGACAGCCACAGATACGCAGTATTTT
TRBV2	TRBD2	few	TRBJ2-1	CANSEGLAGHNEQFF	TGTGCCAACAGTGAAGGCCTAGCGGGGCACAATGAGCAGTTCTTC
TRBV7-8	-	-	TRBJ2-7	CASSLGATVDGREQYF	TGTGCCAGCAGCTTAGGGGCCACCGTCGACGGACGAGAGCAGTACTTC